Sequencing of this T cell receptor (beta chain) was carried out in a study of shared clonotypes between healthy human individuals. Germline trimming cut 1 base from V and 3 bases from J; bases unmatched to any gene: 7. There are 16 residues in the CDR3. TCRdb keeps only in-frame clones here, not all; method: immunoSEQ multiplex PCR. The data show 1.5 million to 2.5 million clones, about 94% seen once. CD45RO-negative cells were positively selected for CCR7, leaving out terminally differentiated effector memory CD45RA+ cells. The chain recombines TRBV5-3 with TRBJ2-7, with TRBD1 matching over 10 bases. TRBV5-3 is marked as an open reading frame, function uncertain. The sequenced material came from naive CD8+ T cells sorted from blood. This TCR was sampled from a man younger than 30 in good health. The CDR3 DNA reads as TGTGCCAGAAGCTTGATAGGGACAGGGGTTATCTACGAGCAGTACTTC. Protein: CARSLIGTGVIYEQYF.